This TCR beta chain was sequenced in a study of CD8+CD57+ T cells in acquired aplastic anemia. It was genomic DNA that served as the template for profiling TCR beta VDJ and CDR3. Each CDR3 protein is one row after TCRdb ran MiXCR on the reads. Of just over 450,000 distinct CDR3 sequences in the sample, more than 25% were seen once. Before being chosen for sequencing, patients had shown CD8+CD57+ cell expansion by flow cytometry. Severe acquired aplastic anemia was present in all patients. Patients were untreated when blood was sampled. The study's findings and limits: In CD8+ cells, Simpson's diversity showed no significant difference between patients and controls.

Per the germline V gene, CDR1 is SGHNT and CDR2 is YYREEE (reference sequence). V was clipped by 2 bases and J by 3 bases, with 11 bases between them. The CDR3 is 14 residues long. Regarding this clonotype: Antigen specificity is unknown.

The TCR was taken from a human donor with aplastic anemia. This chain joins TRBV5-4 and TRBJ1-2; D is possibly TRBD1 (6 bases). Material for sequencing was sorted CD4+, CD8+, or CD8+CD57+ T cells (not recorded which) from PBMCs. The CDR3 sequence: CASSFPGADYGYTF. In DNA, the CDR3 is TGTGCCAGCAGCTTTCCGGGGGCGGACTATGGCTACACCTTC.